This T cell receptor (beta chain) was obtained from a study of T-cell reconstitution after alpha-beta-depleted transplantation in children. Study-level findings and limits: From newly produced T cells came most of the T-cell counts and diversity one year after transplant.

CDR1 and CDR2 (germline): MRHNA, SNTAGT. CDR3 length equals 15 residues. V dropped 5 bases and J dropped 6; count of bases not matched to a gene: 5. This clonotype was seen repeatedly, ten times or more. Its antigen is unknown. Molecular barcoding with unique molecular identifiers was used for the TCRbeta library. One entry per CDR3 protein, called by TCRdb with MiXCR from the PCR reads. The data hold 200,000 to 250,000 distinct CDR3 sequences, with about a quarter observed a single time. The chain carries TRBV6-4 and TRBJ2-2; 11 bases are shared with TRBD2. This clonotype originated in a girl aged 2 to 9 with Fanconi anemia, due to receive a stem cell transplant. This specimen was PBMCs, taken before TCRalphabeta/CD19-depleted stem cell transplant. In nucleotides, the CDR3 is TGTGCCAGCAGTCCGCTAGCGGGAGGACCCGGGGAGCTGTTTTTT. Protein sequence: CASSPLAGGPGELFF.